This TCR beta chain was observed in a study of blood T cell repertoires in COVID-19. The table came from immunoSEQ multiplex PCR; TCRdb's copy has only in-frame clones and leaves some out. The sample has hundreds of thousands of clones; 75% to 85% are singletons. The ends lost 4 bases at V and 4 bases at J; junction bases unmatched: 3. Germline V CDR1 and CDR2: SEHNR, FQNEAQ (reference sequence). The CDR3 contains 13 residues. The specimen sequenced was peripheral blood. The chain joins TRBV7-9 to TRBJ1-1; 7 bases align to TRBD1. This clonotype was obtained from a man aged 50 to 60 with active or convalescent COVID-19. The CDR3 DNA is TGTGCCAGCAGCTCGACAGGGCCCACTGAAGCTTTCTTT. Its translation is CASSSTGPTEAFF.